The 17 T cell receptor beta chains below come from one sample, sequenced in a study of vaccination effects on CD4 cells after COVID-19. TCRdb's copy holds only in-frame clones and misses some; the assay was immunoSEQ multiplex PCR. The sample holds some 46,000 clones, approximately 82% seen once. The culture ran for 10 days before CD4+ T cells were isolated. This individual contracted SARS-CoV-2 between March and December 2020, as verified by PCR. The vaccine given was either BNT162b2 or mRNA-1273, in two doses. Antigens for these TCRs are unknown. The material sequenced was CD4+ T cells from PBMCs cultured without peptide, taken after COVID-19 vaccination. Receptors originate from a human donor who had a prior SARS-CoV-2 infection.

The chain joins TRBV4-2 to TRBJ2-1; the D is unclear. Germline V gives CDR1 LGHNA, CDR2 YNFKEQ. CDR3 length: 13 amino acids. The ends were cut back, 1 base at V and 5 bases at J, with 6 bases in the middle. In DNA form, the CDR3 reads TGTGCCAGCAGCCAAGTCAGTAACAATGAGCAGTTCTTC. Amino acid sequence: CASSQVSNNEQFF.

The CDR3 protein is CASTQNWGGRADTQYF. CDR3 nucleotide sequence: TGTGCCAGCACCCAAAACTGGGGCGGGAGGGCGGATACGCAGTATTTT. The chain combines TRBV7-9 with TRBJ2-3; 9 bases match TRBD2. The CDR3 consists of 16 residues. The ends lost 7 bases at V and 6 bases at J; junction bases unmatched: 14. Germline V lookup: CDR1 SEHNR, CDR2 FQNEAQ (reference sequence).

The V and J genes are TRBV7-2 and TRBJ2-7; D might be TRBD1 or TRBD2, each matching 5 bases. Germline-derived CDR1 and CDR2 are SGHTA and FQGNSA. This CDR3 contains 15 residues. The V gene lost 4 bases and the J gene lost 6 bases, with 19 bases spanning the gap. The CDR3: CASSYIVGAGLEQYF. Here the CDR3 DNA reads TGTGCCAGCAGCTACATCGTAGGGGCGGGTCTCGAGCAGTACTTC.

The chain's CDR3 is CASSLFGGRSYEAFF. For the CDR3, the DNA is TGTGCCAGCAGCCTCTTTGGGGGGCGATCTTATGAAGCTTTCTTT. This chain uses TRBV6-2 or TRBV6-3 with TRBJ1-1; D possibly corresponds to TRBD1 (6 bases). CDR1 is MNHEY, CDR2 SVGEGT, per germline. V lost 6 bases and J lost 7, with 21 bases in between. The CDR3 runs to 15 residues.

The chain recombines TRBV4-2 with TRBJ2-2; D uncertain. The CDR3 sequence is 15 residues long. The V and J ends lost 0 bases and 4 bases respectively, with 9 bases between them. Germline V gene lookup returns CDR1 LGHNA and CDR2 YNFKEQ. CDR3 residues: CASSQDPSGTGELFF. The CDR3, as DNA: TGTGCCAGCAGCCAAGATCCGTCGGGCACCGGGGAGCTGTTTTTT.

The V call is TRBV5-3, the J call TRBJ2-7, with TRBD1 matching over 8 bases. TRBV5-3 is flagged as an ORF with uncertain function. This CDR3 has 15 amino acids. V was pared by 4 bases and J by 11 bases, with 17 bases of the junction left unmatched. CDR3 amino acids: CARSQPTGQGRREYF. The DNA for the CDR3 is TGTGCCAGAAGCCAGCCAACAGGACAGGGTCGAAGAGAGTACTTC.

The CDR3 DNA sequence: TGTGCCTGGAGCCCGGGACTTTATGGCTACACCTTC. Protein sequence: CAWSPGLYGYTF. J is TRBJ1-2 and V is TRBV30; D possibly corresponds to TRBD1 (5 bases). The V gene lost 3 bases and the J gene lost 5 bases, with 10 bases spanning the gap. There are 12 residues in the CDR3. Germline loops: CDR1 GTSNPN, CDR2 SVGIG (reference sequence).

The V call is TRBV10-3, the J call TRBJ2-7, with D possibly being TRBD1 (6 bases). The V end lost 10 bases, the J end lost 7 bases, and 17 bases lay between the germline ends. The CDR3 loop spans 12 amino acids. The germline V gene has CDR1 ENHRY and CDR2 SYGVKD. CDR3 DNA: TGTGCCACCAGGGGCATAGTGGGTGAGCAGTACTTC. Protein sequence: CATRGIVGEQYF.

The rearrangement joins TRBV5-4 to TRBJ2-3, with D possibly matching TRBD2 (6 bases). Germline V gene sequence: CDR1 SGHNT, CDR2 YYREEE (reference sequence). This CDR3 region has 15 residues. V was clipped by 0 bases and J by 3 bases, with 11 bases between them. The CDR3 region has the DNA TGTGCCAGCAGCTTGGATCGGGGGTTAACAGATACGCAGTATTTT. Translated: CASSLDRGLTDTQYF.

This clone occurred once. This chain uses TRBV7-9 with TRBJ1-1, with D unclear. Trimming took 1 base from V and 11 from J, leaving 14 bases between them. This CDR3 is 13 amino acids long. CDR1 is SEHNR, CDR2 FQNEAQ, per germline (reference sequence). The CDR3 region is CASSLGAGLVAFF. The CDR3 region has the DNA TGTGCCAGCAGCTTAGGGGCGGGTTTAGTCGCTTTCTTT.

A remark on this clone: Germline and junction disagree at one end, which may indicate a read error. The chain joins TRBV6-7 to TRBJ2-2; 7 bases align to TRBD2. TRBV6-7 is sorted into the ORF group, with uncertain function. The CDR3 length is 16 residues. CDR3 DNA: TGTGCCAGCAGACCATCTAGCGGCCGCGGTTCCGGGGGGCTGTTTTTT. Amino acids: CASRPSSGRGSGGLFF.

This clone was detected only a few times. The J gene is TRBJ2-7, the V gene TRBV5-4, with 10 bases that match TRBD2. V lost 4 bases to trimming and J lost 7 bases; unmatched junction nucleotides: 11. This CDR3 is 15 amino acids long. The germline V gene encodes CDR1 SGHNT and CDR2 YYREEE (reference sequence). CDR3 sequence (DNA): TGTGCCAGCAGCCGTGGACTAGCGGACTCCTTGGAGCAGTACTTC. Translated, it gives CASSRGLADSLEQYF.

The chain employs TRBV15 and TRBJ2-2; D ambiguous. The CDR3 has 13 amino acids. V was clipped by 0 bases and J by 6 bases, with 5 bases between them. CDR1 LNHNV and CDR2 YYDKDF come from the germline V gene (reference sequence). CDR3 sequence: CATSREAPGELFF. CDR3 coding DNA: TGTGCCACCAGCAGAGAGGCCCCCGGGGAGCTGTTTTTT. Full variable domain (rest looked up from reference TRBV15 and TRBJ2-2): DAMVIQNPRYQVTQFGKPVTLSCSQTLNHNVMYWYQQKSSQAPKLLFHYYDKDFNNEADTPDNFQSRRPNTSFCFLDIRSPGLGDTAMYLCATSREAPGELFFGEGSRLTVL.

This chain links TRBV25-1 with TRBJ2-1, with D perhaps matching TRBD1 (6 bases). The germline V and J ends were trimmed by 2 bases and 5 bases, with 13 bases remaining between them. The CDR3 has 15 residues. The germline gives CDR1 MGHDK, CDR2 SYGVNS. CDR3 DNA: TGTGCCAGCAGTGAACCAGGACGACAGGACAATGAGCAGTTCTTC. Amino acid sequence: CASSEPGRQDNEQFF.

The CDR3 spells CATSRLQEAAYEQYF. CDR3 in DNA: TGTGCCACCAGCAGATTACAGGAAGCCGCCTACGAGCAGTACTTC. This chain links TRBV15 with TRBJ2-7, with D perhaps TRBD1 (5 bases). The CDR3 runs to 15 residues. Germline V CDR1 and CDR2: LNHNV, YYDKDF (reference sequence). V gave up 2 bases and J gave up 2 bases, with 13 bases separating them.

This clone was observed a handful of times. V is TRBV5-5 and J is TRBJ1-3; D unclear. Trimming shortened V by 4 bases and J by 0 bases, and 11 bases separated the two germline ends. The germline CDR1 and CDR2 sequences are SGHKS and YYEKEE (reference sequence). This CDR3 has 15 residues. The CDR3 bases are TGTGCCAGCAGCCAGGACGGCTACTCTGGAAACACCATATATTTT. This codes for CASSQDGYSGNTIYF.

V gene TRBV7-6 combines with J gene TRBJ2-6; 12 bases agree with TRBD2. The CDR3 extends over 21 amino acids. Germline V gene data show CDR1 as SGHVS and CDR2 as FNYEAQ. After removal of 2 bases from V and 2 bases from J, the junction contained 13 bases not matched to a gene. CDR3: CASSLLAEPGLAGTGANVLTF. CDR3 in DNA: TGTGCCAGCAGCTTACTGGCCGAACCGGGACTAGCGGGTACTGGGGCCAACGTCCTGACTTTC.